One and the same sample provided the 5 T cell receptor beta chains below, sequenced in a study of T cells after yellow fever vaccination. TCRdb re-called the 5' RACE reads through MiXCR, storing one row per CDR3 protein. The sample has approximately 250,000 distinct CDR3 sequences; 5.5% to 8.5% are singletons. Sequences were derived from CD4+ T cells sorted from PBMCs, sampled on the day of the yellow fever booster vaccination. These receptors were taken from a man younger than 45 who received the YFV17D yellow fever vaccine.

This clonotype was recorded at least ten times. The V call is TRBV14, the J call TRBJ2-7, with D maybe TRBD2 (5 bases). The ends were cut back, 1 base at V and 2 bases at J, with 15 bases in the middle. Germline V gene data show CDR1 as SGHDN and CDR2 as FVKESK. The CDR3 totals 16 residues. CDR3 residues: CASSQASAGATYEQYF. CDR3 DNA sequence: TGTGCCAGCAGCCAAGCTTCGGCGGGTGCTACCTACGAGCAGTACTTC.

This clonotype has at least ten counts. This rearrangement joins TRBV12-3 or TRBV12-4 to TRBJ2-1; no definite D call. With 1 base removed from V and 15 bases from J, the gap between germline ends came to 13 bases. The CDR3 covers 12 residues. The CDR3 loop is CASSLGSPRAFF. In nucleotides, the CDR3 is TGTGCCAGCAGTTTAGGGAGCCCTAGGGCGTTCTTC.

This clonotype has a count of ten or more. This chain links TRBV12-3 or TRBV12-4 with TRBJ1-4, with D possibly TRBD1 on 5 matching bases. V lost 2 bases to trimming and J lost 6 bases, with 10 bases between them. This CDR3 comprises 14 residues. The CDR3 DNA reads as TGTGCCAGCAGTTTACAGGGAAATGATGAAAAACTGTTTTTT. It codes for CASSLQGNDEKLFF.

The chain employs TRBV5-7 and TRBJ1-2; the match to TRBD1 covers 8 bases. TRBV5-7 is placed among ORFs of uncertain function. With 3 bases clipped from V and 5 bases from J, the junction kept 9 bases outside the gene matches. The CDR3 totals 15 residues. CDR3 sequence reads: CASSSQGGLKYGYTF. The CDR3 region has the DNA TGTGCCAGCAGCTCACAGGGGGGGCTTAAATATGGCTACACCTTC.

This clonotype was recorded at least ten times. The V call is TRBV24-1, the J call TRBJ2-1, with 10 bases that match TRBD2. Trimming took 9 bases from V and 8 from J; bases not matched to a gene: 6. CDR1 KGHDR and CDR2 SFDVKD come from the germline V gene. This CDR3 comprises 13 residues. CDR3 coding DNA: TGTGCCACCGGACTAGCGGCTTGGGATGAGCAGTTCTTC. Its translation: CATGLAAWDEQFF.